This TCR beta chain stems from a study of blood T cell repertoires in COVID-19. The wider study: Samples representing acute and convalescent COVID-19 were sourced from the United States, Italy and Spain. T cells, B-cell-depleted T cells, or PBMCs supplied cDNA or gDNA.

As handled by the study authors: Using reference gene primer amplification, nucleated cell counts were estimated. The data were produced by immunoSEQ multiplex PCR, yet TCRdb's version contains in-frame clones alone and is incomplete. V and J calls and clone size come straight from that table; D and trimming were deduced from the DNA. The sample includes roughly 130,000 clones, approximately 81% of them seen just once. With V trimmed by 4 bases and J by 6 bases, 4 bases remained unmatched. The CDR3 is 13 residues long. CDR1 SEHNR and CDR2 FQNEAQ come from the germline V gene (reference sequence). This clone was found once.

The sequencing input was peripheral blood. This TCR came from a woman aged 25 to 45 who had recovered from COVID-19. V is TRBV7-9 and J is TRBJ2-3, with 7 bases identical to TRBD1. CDR3 protein: CASSWDSQDTQYF. CDR3 nucleotides: TGTGCCAGCAGCTGGGACAGCCAGGATACGCAGTATTTT.